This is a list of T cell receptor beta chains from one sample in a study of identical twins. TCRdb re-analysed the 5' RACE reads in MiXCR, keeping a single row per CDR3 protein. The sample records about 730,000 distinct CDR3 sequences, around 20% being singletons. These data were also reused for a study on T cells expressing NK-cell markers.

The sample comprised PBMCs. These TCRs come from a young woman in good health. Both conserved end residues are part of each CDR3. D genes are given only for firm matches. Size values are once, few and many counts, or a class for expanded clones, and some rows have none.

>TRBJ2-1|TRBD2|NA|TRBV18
CASSPSASGGAGEQFF
TGTGCCAGCTCACCATCGGCTAGCGGGGGGGCCGGTGAGCAGTTCTTC
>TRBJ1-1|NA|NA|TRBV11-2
CASSLDWAGGSTEAFF
TGTGCCAGCAGCTTAGATTGGGCCGGGGGCAGTACTGAAGCTTTCTTT
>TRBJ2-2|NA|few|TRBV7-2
CARGLVTGGPPGELFF
TGTGCCAGGGGGCTTGTCACTGGAGGTCCCCCCGGGGAGCTGTTTTTT
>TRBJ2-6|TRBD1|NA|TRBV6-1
CASRGTGWVTGANVLTF
TGTGCCAGCAGGGGGACAGGCTGGGTAACTGGGGCCAACGTCCTGACTTTC
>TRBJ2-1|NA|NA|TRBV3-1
CASSQARRSSYNEQFF
TGTGCCAGCAGCCAAGCACGAAGGAGCTCCTACAATGAGCAGTTCTTC
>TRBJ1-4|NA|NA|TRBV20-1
CSAPGTGEKLFF
TGCAGTGCCCCCGGTACTGGGGAAAAACTGTTTTTT
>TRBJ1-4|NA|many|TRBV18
CASSPNKGEKLFF
TGTGCCAGCTCACCAAACAAGGGAGAAAAACTGTTTTTT
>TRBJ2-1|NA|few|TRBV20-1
CSARHPGGGDEQFF
TGCAGTGCTAGACACCCCGGGGGTGGGGATGAGCAGTTCTTC
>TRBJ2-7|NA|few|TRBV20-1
CSANGVGASSWGYEQYF
TGCAGTGCTAATGGGGTAGGGGCCAGCTCCTGGGGATACGAGCAGTACTTC
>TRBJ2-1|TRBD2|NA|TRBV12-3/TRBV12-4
CASSVLADSSYNEQFF
TGTGCCAGCAGTGTGCTAGCGGATAGCTCCTACAATGAGCAGTTCTTC
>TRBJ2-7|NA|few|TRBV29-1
CSVGIQVIPYEQYF
TGCAGCGTTGGGATTCAGGTCATCCCCTACGAGCAGTACTTC
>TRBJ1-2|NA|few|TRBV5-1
CASRQAYLYGYTF
TGCGCCAGCCGACAGGCATATCTCTATGGCTACACCTTC
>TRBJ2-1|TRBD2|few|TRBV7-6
CASSLGTSGGYYNEQFF
TGTGCCAGCAGCTTAGGGACTAGCGGGGGGTACTACAATGAGCAGTTCTTC
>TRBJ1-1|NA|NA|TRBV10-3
CAIRGWDTEAFF
TGTGCCATCAGGGGGTGGGACACTGAAGCTTTCTTT
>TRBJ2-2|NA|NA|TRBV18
CASSPTLADTGELFF
TGTGCCAGCTCACCTACACTAGCAGACACCGGGGAGCTGTTTTTT
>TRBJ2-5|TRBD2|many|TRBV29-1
CSVEDGGLAGQETQYF
TGCAGCGTTGAAGATGGTGGTCTAGCGGGTCAAGAGACCCAGTACTTC
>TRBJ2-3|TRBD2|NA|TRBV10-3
CATKSGTSGSGRDTQYF
TGTGCCACCAAATCCGGGACTAGCGGGAGTGGGAGGGATACGCAGTATTTT
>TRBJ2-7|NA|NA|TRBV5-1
CASDSGFGYEQYF
TGCGCCAGCGACTCAGGGTTCGGCTACGAGCAGTACTTC
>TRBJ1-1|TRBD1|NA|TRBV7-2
CASRHGDSYTEAFF
TGTGCCAGCCGCCATGGGGACAGTTACACTGAAGCTTTCTTT
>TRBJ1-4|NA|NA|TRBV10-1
CASSEGSNEKLFF
TGCGCCAGCAGTGAGGGGAGTAATGAAAAACTGTTTTTT
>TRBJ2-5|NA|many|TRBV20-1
CSADPAGQETQYF
TGCAGTGCCGACCCGGCAGGGCAAGAGACCCAGTACTTC
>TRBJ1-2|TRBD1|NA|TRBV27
CASRRDLRQGANYGYTF
TGTGCCAGCAGACGGGACCTAAGACAGGGGGCAAACTATGGCTACACCTTC
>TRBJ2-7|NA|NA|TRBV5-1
CASSLGRPEYRSEQYF
TGCGCCAGCAGCTTGGGCCGCCCGGAATATCGGTCCGAGCAGTACTTC
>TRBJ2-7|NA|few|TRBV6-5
CASTGKYEQYF
TGTGCCAGCACAGGGAAGTACGAGCAGTACTTC
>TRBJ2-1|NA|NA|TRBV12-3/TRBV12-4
CASSPRQALNTGQFF
TGTGCCAGCAGTCCCAGACAGGCGCTCAACACTGGGCAGTTCTTC